Below are 29 T cell receptor beta chains sequenced from a single sample in a study of beta chain features in type 1 diabetes. Expressed TCRB transcripts got sequenced, as all isolated RNA was reverse transcribed. Generated by immunoSEQ multiplex PCR, the TCRdb table keeps only in-frame clones and is missing some. The sample lists more than 150,000 clones, about an eighth occurring once. Sequencing used central memory CD4+ T cells from blood. These TCRs come from a woman in her late teens or twenties in good health.

This clone turned up a few times. The chain has TRBV27 and TRBJ1-1, with 7 nucleotides matching TRBD1. The V gene's germline CDR1 is MNHEY and CDR2 SMNVEV (reference sequence). The junction had 8 bases not matched to a gene; V was cut back by 6 bases and J by 1 base. This CDR3 region has 15 residues. This CDR3 reads CASSDFTGANTEAFF. As DNA, the CDR3 is TGTGCCAGCAGCGATTTTACAGGGGCGAACACTGAAGCTTTCTTT.

The sample holds a few counts of this clone. Mismatch with germline at one junction end may stem from a read error. The J gene is TRBJ2-7, the V gene TRBV6-6; 9 nucleotides agree with TRBD1. This CDR3 contains 13 residues. The germline CDR1 and CDR2 sequences are MNHNY and SVGAGI (reference sequence). CDR3: CAISGGQGYEQYF. The CDR3 nucleotides are TGTGCCATCAGTGGGGGACAGGGCTACGAGCAGTACTTC.

This clone was counted only a few times. V and J are TRBV6-6 and TRBJ2-1; the match to TRBD2 covers 7 bases. The CDR3 has 15 amino acids. The trim removed 7 bases at V and 9 bases at J, leaving 15 bases unmatched. From germline, CDR1 is MNHNY and CDR2 SVGAGI (reference sequence). The CDR3 bases are TGTGCCAGCACCATAAAGGGCGGGAGTGGGGGTGAGCAGTTCTTC. The encoded protein is CASTIKGGSGGEQFF.

This clone has only a few counts. The chain links TRBV7-8 to TRBJ2-3, with D possibly TRBD2 on 5 matching bases. Germline CDR1 reads SGHVS; CDR2 reads FQNEAQ. The V and J ends lost 1 base and 1 base respectively, with 9 bases between them. This CDR3 region has 15 residues. The CDR3 sequence is CASSLGVGGTDTQYF. CDR3 coding DNA: TGTGCCAGCAGCTTAGGAGTCGGGGGCACAGATACGCAGTATTTT.

The sample holds a few counts of this clone. The rearrangement links TRBV5-4 to TRBJ1-1, with TRBD1 identical over 10 bases. V shed 4 bases and J 1 base; nucleotides not matched to a gene: 10. Germline values: CDR1 SGHNT, CDR2 YYREEE (reference sequence). The CDR3 contains 17 residues. The CDR3 sequence is CASSDRDRGSRNTEAFF. The CDR3 region has the DNA TGTGCCAGCAGCGACCGGGACAGGGGTTCAAGGAACACTGAAGCTTTCTTT.

The genes are TRBV5-1 and TRBJ1-1; TRBD1 matches at 10 bases. This CDR3 has 16 amino acids. Germline V gives CDR1 SGHRS, CDR2 YFSETQ. V lost 0 bases and J lost 3; bases outside the gene matches: 5. The CDR3 is CASSLGYGTGDTEAFF. DNA for the CDR3: TGCGCCAGCAGCTTGGGATACGGGACAGGGGACACTGAAGCTTTCTTT.

The chain combines TRBV7-3 with TRBJ2-7; D is ambiguous. This CDR3 comprises 16 residues. The V end lost 5 bases, the J end lost 4 bases, and 21 bases lay between the germline ends. The germline V gene has CDR1 SGHTA and CDR2 FQGTGA. The CDR3 region is CASSPTRERALYEQYF. The CDR3 bases are TGTGCCAGCAGCCCTACCCGTGAGCGCGCCTTATACGAGCAGTACTTC.

J is TRBJ2-1 and V is TRBV14; a possible D gene is TRBD2 (5 bases). Germline V gives CDR1 SGHDN, CDR2 FVKESK. Trimming took off 4 bases at V and 6 bases at J, with 19 bases between the two ends. This CDR3 is 16 amino acids long. The CDR3 protein is CASSPGMGSLVNEQFF. CDR3 coding DNA: TGTGCCAGCAGCCCCGGGATGGGGTCACTAGTCAATGAGCAGTTCTTC.

This sequence joins TRBV7-2 and TRBJ2-3; 9 bases agree with TRBD2. The CDR3 runs to 15 residues. Germline loops: CDR1 SGHTA, CDR2 FQGNSA. V was pared by 10 bases and J by 2 bases, with 10 bases of the junction left unmatched. The CDR3 coding sequence is TGTGCCACCGGAGGGCTAGCGGGGACCACAGATACGCAGTATTTT. It specifies CATGGLAGTTDTQYF.

In its sample, this clone was seen a few times. The chain employs TRBV30 and TRBJ2-1; 8 bases agree with TRBD2. The CDR3 runs to 14 residues. Unmatched junction bases numbered 12, after V lost 8 bases and J lost 6 bases. Germline lookup yields CDR1 GTSNPN and CDR2 SVGIG (reference sequence). Written as DNA, the CDR3 is TGTGCCGGACGGCTAGCGGGCGCTCTCAATGAGCAGTTCTTC. As protein: CAGRLAGALNEQFF.

The V and J genes are TRBV6-5 and TRBJ2-7, with a possible D match to TRBD1 (5 bases). The ends were cut back, 0 bases at V and 5 bases at J, with 14 bases in the middle. The CDR3 has 15 residues. Germline CDR1 and CDR2: MNHEY and SVGAGI. The CDR3 nucleotides read TGTGCCAGCAGTTACTCGAGCCAGGGTATACACGAGCAGTACTTC. This gives the protein CASSYSSQGIHEQYF.

There are a few counts of this clone. The rearrangement uses TRBV28 and TRBJ2-7; 8 bases match TRBD2. This CDR3 has 15 residues. V shed 4 bases and J 0 bases; nucleotides not matched to a gene: 5. The germline V gene encodes CDR1 MDHEN and CDR2 SYDVKM. CDR3 DNA sequence: TGTGCCAGCAGTTCGCCGGCGGGGGGCTCCTACGAGCAGTACTTC. The encoded protein is CASSSPAGGSYEQYF.

This clone was recorded many times. The V call is TRBV28, the J call TRBJ1-5; D not resolved. Germline CDR1 and CDR2: MDHEN and SYDVKM. The V end lost 6 bases, the J end lost 2 bases, and 5 bases lay between the germline ends. The CDR3 is 12 amino acids. CDR3 protein: CASREGNQPQHF. For the CDR3, the DNA is TGTGCCAGCAGGGAGGGCAATCAGCCCCAGCATTTT.

This clone showed up just a few times. The J gene is TRBJ2-1, the V gene TRBV9; tentative D call: TRBD2 (6 bases). Germline V gene sequence: CDR1 SGDLS, CDR2 YYNGEE. This CDR3 is built from 15 residues. V gave up 3 bases and J gave up 0 bases, with 10 bases separating them. The CDR3 DNA sequence: TGTGCCAGCAGCGCGGTGGGGGGCTCCTACAATGAGCAGTTCTTC. Translation: CASSAVGGSYNEQFF.

This clone was seen a few times. This chain links TRBV6-5 with TRBJ2-7; 9 bases map to TRBD1. Germline trimming cut 2 bases from V and 4 bases from J; bases unmatched to any gene: 9. The V gene's germline CDR1 is MNHEY and CDR2 SVGAGI. The CDR3 is 16 amino acids. The CDR3: CASSYGSGTGSYEQYF. CDR3 nucleotide sequence: TGTGCCAGCAGTTACGGATCCGGGACAGGGAGTTACGAGCAGTACTTC.

The chain recombines TRBV10-3 with TRBJ2-1, with TRBD1 identical over 10 bases. Germline trimming cut 6 bases from V and 7 bases from J; bases unmatched to any gene: 15. CDR3 length: 17 residues. Per germline, CDR1 ENHRY and CDR2 SYGVKD. The CDR3 DNA is TGTGCCATCAGCGAGGTTTTTGGGGGACAGGGGTTTAATGAGCAGTTCTTC. Translation: CAISEVFGGQGFNEQFF.

The V gene is TRBV5-1, the J gene TRBJ1-2, with 8 bases lining up with TRBD1. The J segment lost 4 bases and the V segment lost 3 bases, leaving 5 bases of the junction unmatched. This CDR3 region has 14 residues. Germline V gene data show CDR1 as SGHRS and CDR2 as YFSETQ. CDR3 sequence (DNA): TGCGCCAGCAGCTCCCGGACAGGGACCTATGGCTACACCTTC. Amino acids: CASSSRTGTYGYTF.

This clone came up a few times. The chain recombines TRBV5-1 with TRBJ2-1, with D perhaps matching TRBD2 (6 bases). Deletions cut 1 base from V and 12 bases from J, with 20 bases between. CDR3 length: 15 amino acids. Looked up from germline, CDR1 is SGHRS and CDR2 is YFSETQ. The CDR3 region has the DNA TGCGCCAGCAGCTTGAACGGGGGTAGCGCGGATACGCAGTTCTTC. It translates to CASSLNGGSADTQFF.

The chain has TRBV2 and TRBJ2-1; 11 nucleotides align to TRBD2. Germline V gene data show CDR1 as SNHLY and CDR2 as FYNNEI. This CDR3 is 17 amino acids long. Trimming removed 1 base from V and 9 bases from J; junction bases left unmatched: 11. CDR3 DNA: TGTGCCAGCAGTGAAGGGGGTAGCGGGAGGGCCGGGGTTGAGCAGTTCTTC. Its translation: CASSEGGSGRAGVEQFF. The full variable domain, completed using reference TRBV2 and TRBJ2-1, is EPEVTQTPSHQVTQMGQEVILRCVPISNHLYFYWYRQILGQKVEFLVSFYNNEISEKSEIFDDQFSVERPDGSNFTLKIRSTKLEDSAMYFCASSEGGSGRAGVEQFFGPGTRLTVL.

The table lists this clone with a few counts. This sequence joins TRBV18 and TRBJ1-5; 8 bases align to TRBD1. The CDR3 runs to 16 residues. J was trimmed by 4 bases and V by 3 bases; bases with no gene match: 8. Germline V lookup: CDR1 KGHSH, CDR2 LQKENI. In nucleotides, the CDR3 is TGTGCCAGCTCACCTCCTACAGGGGGTCTGAATCAGCCCCAGCATTTT. As protein: CASSPPTGGLNQPQHF.

The rearrangement uses TRBV6-1 and TRBJ2-1, with D possibly being TRBD2 (5 bases). V was clipped by 9 bases and J by 4 bases, with 10 bases between them. Germline V gene sequence: CDR1 MNHNS, CDR2 SASEGT. This CDR3 spans 12 amino acids. The CDR3 protein is CARNEGYNEQFF. CDR3 DNA: TGTGCCAGGAACGAGGGTTACAATGAGCAGTTCTTC.

This clone has a handful of counts. The chain is built from TRBV7-9 and TRBJ1-2, with D uncertain. The CDR3 is 16 amino acids. CDR1 is SEHNR, CDR2 FQNEAQ, per germline (reference sequence). Trimming took off 1 base at V and 4 bases at J, with 16 bases between the two ends. As DNA, the CDR3 is TGTGCCAGCAGCTTAGATCACACCAACAGCGGCTATGGCTACACCTTC. Translation: CASSLDHTNSGYGYTF.

This clone was recorded a few times. The chain has TRBV5-4 and TRBJ2-7, with 7 bases aligning to TRBD1. The CDR3 sequence is 13 residues long. The V segment lost 4 bases and the J segment 3 bases; nucleotides outside the gene matches: 4. In germline, CDR1 is SGHNT, CDR2 YYREEE (reference sequence). CDR3 in DNA: TGTGCCAGCAGCCGGGACAGATTCTACGAGCAGTACTTC. This translates into CASSRDRFYEQYF.

The chain joins TRBV19 to TRBJ2-1; 11 bases are shared with TRBD2. Germline-derived CDR1 and CDR2 are LNHDA and SQIVND (reference sequence). CDR3 length equals 17 residues. The ends lost 4 bases at V and 9 bases at J; junction bases unmatched: 14. The CDR3 bases are TGTGCCAGTAGTACCCGGAGTACTAGCGGGAGTTTGAGTGAGCAGTTCTTC. This translates into CASSTRSTSGSLSEQFF.

This chain links TRBV6-1 with TRBJ1-2, with 10 bases that match TRBD1. This CDR3 spans 17 amino acids. Looked up from germline, CDR1 is MNHNS and CDR2 is SASEGT. V lost 1 base to trimming and J lost 8 bases; unmatched junction nucleotides: 13. The CDR3 DNA sequence: TGTGCCAGCAGTGAAGGGGGGACAGGGGATAGAACGGGAGGCTACACCTTC. Its translation: CASSEGGTGDRTGGYTF.

This chain connects TRBV18 to TRBJ2-5; no definite D call. CDR1 is KGHSH and CDR2 is LQKENI in the germline V gene. V shed 3 bases and J shed 0 bases, with 2 bases lying between them. This CDR3 is 12 amino acids long. CDR3 region: CASSPDQETQYF. The CDR3 DNA sequence: TGTGCCAGCTCACCCGACCAAGAGACCCAGTACTTC.

The rearrangement links TRBV29-1 to TRBJ1-1, with 9 bases fitting TRBD1. Germline assignment: CDR1 SQVTM and CDR2 ANQGSEA. The CDR3 has 14 residues. Trimming removed 1 base from V and 3 bases from J; junction bases left unmatched: 3. DNA of the CDR3: TGCAGCGTTGAAGGCCGGACAGGGGACACTGAAGCTTTCTTT. The encoded protein is CSVEGRTGDTEAFF.

The chain links TRBV6-5 to TRBJ1-1; TRBD1 agrees at 7 bases. Per germline, CDR1 MNHEY and CDR2 SVGAGI. The junction had 4 bases not matched to a gene; V was cut back by 8 bases and J by 1 base. This CDR3 is 13 amino acids long. The CDR3 sequence is CASQGVTNTEAFF. The CDR3 region has the DNA TGTGCCAGCCAGGGGGTTACGAACACTGAAGCTTTCTTT.

This CDR3 reads CASSDVASGAYEQYF. The CDR3 coding sequence is TGTGCCAGCAGTGACGTCGCTAGCGGGGCCTACGAGCAGTACTTC. V gene TRBV2 combines with J gene TRBJ2-7; 9 nucleotides line up with TRBD2. Per germline, CDR1 SNHLY and CDR2 FYNNEI. V lost 3 bases and J lost 2; bases outside the gene matches: 5. The CDR3 is made up of 15 amino acids.